This T cell receptor (beta chain) was sequenced for a study of T cell responses to AZD1222 COVID-19 vaccine. Assay: immunoSEQ multiplex PCR; the TCRdb copy retains only in-frame clones and omits some. The sample lists some 130,000 clones, approximately 83% occurring once. The clonotype was recovered from an adult in good health. This sample comprised peripheral blood, obtained on day 0 of AZD1222 vaccination.

The chain's CDR3 is CASRPSGGNYEQYF. CDR3 in DNA: TGTGCCAGCAGACCGTCGGGGGGCAACTACGAGCAGTACTTC. The chain is built from TRBV6-6 and TRBJ2-7, with a weak D call TRBD2 (7 bases). The V gene's germline CDR1 is MNHNY and CDR2 SVGAGI (reference sequence). The CDR3 totals 14 residues. Trimming removed 6 bases from V and 3 bases from J, with 15 bases in between.